This TCR beta chain came from a study of vaccination effects on CD4 cells after COVID-19. V lost 3 bases, J lost 4 bases, and 11 bases lay in between. Per germline, CDR1 SGHNT and CDR2 YENEEA. CDR3 length equals 14 residues. Worth noting for this clone: The antigen is not known.

Before sequencing, viral peptide pools were used by the ViraFEST assay to expand antigen-specific CD4+ T cells. Following 10 days of culture, CD4+ T cells were isolated. The participants, recipients of two vaccine doses, got either BNT162b2 or mRNA-1273. Assay: immunoSEQ multiplex PCR; the TCRdb copy retains only in-frame clones and omits some. There are tens of thousands of clones in the sample; 78% occur only once, and roughly 2% lies in the top ten. The clonotype comes from a human donor who received a COVID-19 vaccine. This chain connects TRBV11-3 to TRBJ2-3; weak D call: TRBD1 (6 bases). The sequenced sample was CD4+ T cells from PBMCs cultured with HCoV-OC43 spike peptides, obtained after COVID-19 vaccination. Documented subset: HCoV-OC43 spike overlapping peptide pool stimulation. This CDR3 is CASSFRGSSDTQYF. The DNA for the CDR3 is TGTGCCAGCAGCTTTAGGGGGAGCTCAGATACGCAGTATTTT. Looking up the rest from reference TRBV11-3 and TRBJ2-3 gives the full variable domain: EAGVVQSPRYKIIEKKQPVAFWCNPISGHNTLYWYLQNLGQGPELLIRYENEEAVDDSQLPKDRFSAERLKGVDSTLKIQPAELGDSAVYLCASSFRGSSDTQYFGPGTRLTVL.